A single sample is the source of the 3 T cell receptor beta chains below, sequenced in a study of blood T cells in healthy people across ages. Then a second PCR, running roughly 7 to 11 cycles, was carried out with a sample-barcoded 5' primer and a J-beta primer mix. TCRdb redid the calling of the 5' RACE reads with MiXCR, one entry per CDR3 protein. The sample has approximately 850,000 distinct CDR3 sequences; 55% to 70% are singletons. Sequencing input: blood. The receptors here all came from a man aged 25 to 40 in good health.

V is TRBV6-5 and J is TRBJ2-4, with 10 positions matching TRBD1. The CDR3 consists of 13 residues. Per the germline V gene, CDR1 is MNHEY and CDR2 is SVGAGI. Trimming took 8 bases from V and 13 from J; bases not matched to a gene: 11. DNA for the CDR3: TGTGCCAGCGGACAGGGGGATTACAATGAGCAGTACTTC. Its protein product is CASGQGDYNEQYF.

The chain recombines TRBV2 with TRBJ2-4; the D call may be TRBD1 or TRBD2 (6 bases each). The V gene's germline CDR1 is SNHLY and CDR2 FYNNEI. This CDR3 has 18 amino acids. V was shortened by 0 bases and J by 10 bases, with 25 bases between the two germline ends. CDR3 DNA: TGTGCCAGCAGTGAAGCGTTTCGCTCCCTCGGGGGCCGACGTATTCAGTACTTC. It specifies CASSEAFRSLGGRRIQYF.

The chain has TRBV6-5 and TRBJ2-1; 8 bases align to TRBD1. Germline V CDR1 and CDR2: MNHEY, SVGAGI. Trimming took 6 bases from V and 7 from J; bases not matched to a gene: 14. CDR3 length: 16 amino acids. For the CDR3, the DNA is TGTGCCAGCAGATATCTGGGGCAGGGGGCGCGTAATGAGCAGTTCTTC. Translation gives CASRYLGQGARNEQFF.